This T cell receptor beta chain was observed in a study of control samples from healthy donors and cancer patients. The germline V gene has CDR1 SGHRS and CDR2 YFSETQ. CDR3 length: 14 amino acids. V was cut by 0 bases and J by 3 bases, with 7 bases left in between. This table comes from immunoSEQ multiplex PCR, and its TCRdb copy is limited to in-frame clones, with some not included. The table records tens of thousands of clones, approximately 78% of them present only once. V and J are TRBV5-1 and TRBJ2-1, with D uncertain. Input material: blood. This sequence was found in a woman aged 55-70 years in good health. The CDR3 DNA reads as TGCGCCAGCAGCTTGGATGGCCGCTACAATGAGCAGTTCTTC. This sequence encodes CASSLDGRYNEQFF. The variable domain in full, with the rest retrieved from reference TRBV5-1 and TRBJ2-1, is KAGVTQTPRYLIKTRGQQVTLSCSPISGHRSVSWYQQTPGQGLQFLFEYFSETQRNKGNFPGRFSGRQFSNSRSEMNVSTLELGDSALYLCASSLDGRYNEQFFGPGTRLTVL.